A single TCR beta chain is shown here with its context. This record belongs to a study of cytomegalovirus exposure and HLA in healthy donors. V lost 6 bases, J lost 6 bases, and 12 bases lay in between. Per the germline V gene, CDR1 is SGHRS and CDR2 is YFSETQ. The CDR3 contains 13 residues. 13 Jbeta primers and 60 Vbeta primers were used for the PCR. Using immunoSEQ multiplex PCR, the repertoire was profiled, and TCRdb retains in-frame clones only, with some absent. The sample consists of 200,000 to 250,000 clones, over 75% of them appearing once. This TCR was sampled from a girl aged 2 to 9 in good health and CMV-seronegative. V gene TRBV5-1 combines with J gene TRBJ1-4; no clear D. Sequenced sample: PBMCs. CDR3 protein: CASKRPDHEKLFF. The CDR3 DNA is TGCGCCAGCAAGAGGCCAGACCATGAAAAACTGTTTTTT.